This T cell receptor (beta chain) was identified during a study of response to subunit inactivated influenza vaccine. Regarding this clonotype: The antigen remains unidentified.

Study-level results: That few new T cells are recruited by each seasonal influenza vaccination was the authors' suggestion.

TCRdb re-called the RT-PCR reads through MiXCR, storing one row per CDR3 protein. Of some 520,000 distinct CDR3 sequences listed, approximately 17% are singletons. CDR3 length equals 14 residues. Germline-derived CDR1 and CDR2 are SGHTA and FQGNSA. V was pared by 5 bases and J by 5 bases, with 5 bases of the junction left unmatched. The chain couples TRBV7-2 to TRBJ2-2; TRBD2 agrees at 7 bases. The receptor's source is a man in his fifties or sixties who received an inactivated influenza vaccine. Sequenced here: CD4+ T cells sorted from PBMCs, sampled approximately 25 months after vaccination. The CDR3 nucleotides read TGTGCCAGCAGCCCTAGGGGACTAACCGGGGAGCTGTTTTTT. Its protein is CASSPRGLTGELFF.